The 27 T cell receptor beta chains in this list originate from one sample, sequenced in a study of blood T cell repertoires in COVID-19. Data came from immunoSEQ multiplex PCR; TCRdb stores just in-frame clones and leaves some out. The sample yields over 150,000 clones, approximately 80% seen once. The sequenced sample was peripheral blood. The receptors here all came from a human donor in a cohort sampled during active COVID-19.

The rearrangement uses TRBV7-8 and TRBJ1-2; D unresolved. The CDR3 totals 18 residues. Trimming removed 1 base from V and 2 bases from J, with 20 bases in between. CDR1 is SGHVS, CDR2 FQNEAQ, per germline. The CDR3, as DNA: TGTGCCAGCAGCTTAGGTGGGCCCAACCGGCCACGAAACTATGGCTACACCTTC. Encoded protein: CASSLGGPNRPRNYGYTF.

This clone was recorded a few times. The chain joins TRBV3-1 (or the pseudogene TRBV3-2) to TRBJ1-2; D gene ambiguous. V lost 4 bases and J lost 0, with 12 bases in between. The CDR3 has 15 amino acids. Per germline, CDR1 LGHDT and CDR2 YNNKEL (reference sequence). CDR3 sequence (DNA): TGTGCCAGCAGCCCGCCCGCGGGCTCTAACTATGGCTACACCTTC. It is translated as CASSPPAGSNYGYTF.

The chain recombines TRBV7-2 with TRBJ1-6; D remains ambiguous. CDR1 is SGHTA and CDR2 is FQGNSA in the germline V gene. This CDR3 region has 17 residues. With 0 bases removed from V and 7 bases from J, the gap between germline ends came to 16 bases. CDR3 residues: CASSLAVSAILNSPLHF. CDR3 bases: TGTGCCAGCAGCTTAGCAGTGAGCGCGATATTAAATTCACCCCTCCACTTT.

This clone came up once. In DNA, the CDR3 is TGCAGCGTTGATGGCAGGGGTACCACTGAAGCTTTCTTT. Its protein is CSVDGRGTTEAFF. This sequence joins TRBV29-1 and TRBJ1-1, with D maybe TRBD1 (6 bases). CDR1 and CDR2 (germline): SQVTM, ANQGSEA. The CDR3 sequence is 13 residues long. V lost 3 bases and J 4 bases, leaving 12 bases between the germline ends.

The chain links TRBV24-1 to TRBJ2-1; 10 nucleotides agree with TRBD1. The CDR3 is 13 residues long. J gave up 6 bases and V 5 bases, and 0 bases lay outside the gene matches. The germline V gene encodes CDR1 KGHDR and CDR2 SFDVKD. CDR3 loop: CATSGDRGNEQFF. In DNA form, the CDR3 reads TGTGCCACCAGTGGGGACAGGGGCAATGAGCAGTTCTTC.

Comment on this clone: Sequence at one end of the junction differs from germline and may be a read error. The J gene is TRBJ1-4, the V gene TRBV18; 7 bases agree with TRBD1. The length of the CDR3 is 16 residues. CDR1 KGHSH and CDR2 LQKENI come from the germline V gene. The CDR3, as DNA: TGTGCCAGCTCGCCACAGGGGCCGCGAGGTAATGAAAAACTGTTTTTT. This encodes CASSPQGPRGNEKLFF.

The chain recombines TRBV5-4 with TRBJ2-2; 9 nucleotides match TRBD2. CDR1 is SGHNT and CDR2 is YYREEE in the germline V gene (reference sequence). The CDR3 spans 17 residues. V trimming: 0 bases; J trimming: 2 bases; junction bases outside the gene matches: 5. CDR3 coding DNA: TGTGCCAGCAGCTTGGGCGGGAGGGCCGGAAACACCGGGGAGCTGTTTTTT. This encodes CASSLGGRAGNTGELFF. The whole variable domain, filled in from reference TRBV5-4 and TRBJ2-2, reads ETGVTQSPTHLIKTRGQQVTLRCSSQSGHNTVSWYQQALGQGPQFIFQYYREEENGRGNFPPRFSGLQFPNYSSELNVNALELDDSALYLCASSLGGRAGNTGELFFGEGSRLTVL.

This sequence joins TRBV7-2 and TRBJ2-2; 7 positions match TRBD2. The CDR3 length is 14 residues. Germline CDR1 and CDR2: SGHTA and FQGNSA. V shed 7 bases, J shed 4 bases, and the junction held 6 bases outside the gene matches. The chain's CDR3 is CASIQTGGTGELFF. In DNA, the CDR3 is TGTGCCAGCATCCAGACGGGGGGCACCGGGGAGCTGTTTTTT.

V gene TRBV5-1 combines with J gene TRBJ2-5; 14 bases fit TRBD2. Trimming took 4 bases from V and 0 from J; bases not matched to a gene: 8. The length of the CDR3 is 18 residues. Germline values: CDR1 SGHRS, CDR2 YFSETQ. The DNA for the CDR3 is TGCGCCAGCAGCCAGGGCGGACTAGCGGGAGGCAACCAAGAGACCCAGTACTTC. Translation gives CASSQGGLAGGNQETQYF. The full variable domain, rest sourced from reference TRBV5-1 and TRBJ2-5, is KAGVTQTPRYLIKTRGQQVTLSCSPISGHRSVSWYQQTPGQGLQFLFEYFSETQRNKGNFPGRFSGRQFSNSRSEMNVSTLELGDSALYLCASSQGGLAGGNQETQYFGPGTRLLVL.

Regarding this clone: Other DNA sequences of this sample code for an identical CDR3. The chain couples TRBV18 to TRBJ2-1; 14 nucleotides align to TRBD2. This CDR3 comprises 15 residues. With V trimmed by 3 bases and J by 7 bases, 2 bases remained unmatched. CDR1 and CDR2 from the germline V gene are KGHSH and LQKENI. The CDR3 loop reads CASSPTSGGANEQFF. In nucleotides, the CDR3 is TGTGCCAGCTCACCGACTAGCGGGGGGGCAAATGAGCAGTTCTTC.

The chain recombines TRBV5-6 with TRBJ2-5, with 10 bases that match TRBD2. Germline V lookup: CDR1 SGHDT, CDR2 YYEEEE. The ends lost 2 bases at V and 4 bases at J; junction bases unmatched: 5. CDR3 length: 15 amino acids. CDR3 region: CASSLAGGPRETQYF. CDR3 nucleotides: TGTGCCAGCAGCTTAGCGGGAGGGCCGCGAGAGACCCAGTACTTC.

This sequence joins TRBV5-8 and TRBJ2-1; TRBD2 agrees at 12 bases. Losses at the gene ends were 0 bases for V and 1 base for J; bases not matched to a gene: 5. The CDR3 length is 18 residues. Germline values: CDR1 SGHTS, CDR2 YDEGEE. Written as DNA, the CDR3 is TGTGCCAGCAGCTTGGGGCGGACTAGCGGGACGTCCTACAATGAGCAGTTCTTC. This encodes CASSLGRTSGTSYNEQFF.

V gene TRBV29-1 combines with J gene TRBJ1-3; 10 bases fit TRBD1. The CDR3 is 14 residues long. Germline V CDR1 and CDR2: SQVTM, ANQGSEA. With 7 bases clipped from V and 4 bases from J, the junction kept 7 bases outside the gene matches. The CDR3 spells CSAWDRGGGNTIYF. For the CDR3, the DNA is TGCAGCGCCTGGGACAGGGGTGGAGGAAACACCATATATTTT.

The chain employs TRBV11-2 and TRBJ2-7, with TRBD2 matching 10 bases. This CDR3 region has 18 residues. The germline CDR1 and CDR2 sequences are SGHAT and FQNNGV. The junction had 14 bases not matched to a gene; V was cut back by 3 bases and J by 3 bases. CDR3 sequence (DNA): TGTGCCAGCAGCTTCCAACTAGCGGGATTACCTAAGTACTACGAGCAGTACTTC. Residues: CASSFQLAGLPKYYEQYF.

The gene calls are TRBV28 and TRBJ2-7, with 10 positions matching TRBD2. The J segment lost 5 bases and the V segment lost 10 bases, leaving 5 bases of the junction unmatched. The V gene's germline CDR1 is MDHEN and CDR2 SYDVKM. There are 12 residues in the CDR3. The CDR3 sequence is CATTSGTHEQYF. As DNA, the CDR3 is TGTGCCACTACTAGCGGGACTCACGAGCAGTACTTC.

The chain recombines TRBV11-1 with TRBJ2-7; 8 bases line up with TRBD2. Germline loops: CDR1 SGHAT, CDR2 FQDESV (reference sequence). CDR3 length equals 14 residues. V gave up 3 bases and J gave up 0 bases; unmatched junction bases: 1. CDR3 in amino acids: CASSLGLGSYEQYF. CDR3 coding DNA: TGTGCCAGCAGCTTGGGACTAGGCTCCTACGAGCAGTACTTC.

This clone was counted at least ten times. The chain combines TRBV6-1 with TRBJ2-7, with D tentatively TRBD1 (5 bases). Trimming took 2 bases from V and 4 from J, leaving 12 bases between them. The CDR3 runs to 14 residues. Germline assignment: CDR1 MNHNS and CDR2 SASEGT. CDR3 sequence reads: CASSERQPQYEQYF. The DNA for the CDR3 is TGTGCCAGCAGTGAACGACAGCCCCAATACGAGCAGTACTTC.

The chain uses TRBV28 and TRBJ2-7; TRBD1 agrees at 12 bases. With 6 bases clipped from V and 3 bases from J, the junction kept 12 bases outside the gene matches. Germline-derived CDR1 and CDR2 are MDHEN and SYDVKM. The CDR3 contains 17 residues. The CDR3 reads CASRKGQGASNVYEQYF. In DNA form, the CDR3 reads TGTGCCAGCAGGAAGGGACAGGGGGCCAGCAACGTCTACGAGCAGTACTTC.

The chain employs TRBV20-1 and TRBJ1-1; D is ambiguous. V was trimmed by 3 bases and J by 8 bases, leaving 16 bases between them. The CDR3 consists of 13 residues. Germline loops: CDR1 DFQATT, CDR2 SNEGSKA (reference sequence). This CDR3 reads CSASASSKQEAFF. The CDR3 bases are TGCAGTGCTAGTGCCAGTTCCAAACAAGAAGCTTTCTTT.

The chain joins TRBV29-1 to TRBJ1-2; TRBD1 aligns across 7 bases. This CDR3 is built from 13 residues. Germline V gives CDR1 SQVTM, CDR2 ANQGSEA. V lost 7 bases and J lost 4; bases outside the gene matches: 9. In DNA form, the CDR3 reads TGCAGCGACACGACAGGGATGGGCTATGGCTACACCTTC. It encodes CSDTTGMGYGYTF.

In the case of this clone: The final CDR3 position lacks the conserved phenylalanine or tryptophan, pointing to a likely read error. It is unclear where the CDR3 begins or ends on the DNA, so no DNA is shown, and the CDR3 is as TCRdb lists it. V and J are TRBV12-3 or TRBV12-4 and TRBJ1-3. The CDR3 length equals 11 residues, ends included. CDR3 protein: CASSSRGEGKV.

This clone showed up just a few times. The CDR3 DNA sequence: TGTGCCACCAGTGAAACAGGGGGATACGAGCAGTACTTC. Translated, it gives CATSETGGYEQYF. The chain has TRBV24-1 and TRBJ2-7; TRBD1 aligns across 8 bases. The CDR3 runs 13 residues. V trimming: 4 bases; J trimming: 4 bases; junction bases outside the gene matches: 2. Germline CDR1 KGHDR, CDR2 SFDVKD.

V is TRBV30 and J is TRBJ2-5; a possible D gene is TRBD2 (6 bases). CDR1 and CDR2 (germline): GTSNPN, SVGIG (reference sequence). The V gene lost 0 bases and the J gene lost 3 bases, with 14 bases spanning the gap. This CDR3 is built from 15 residues. CDR3 in amino acids: CAWSVFGGPEETQYF. Here the CDR3 DNA reads TGTGCCTGGAGTGTATTTGGAGGGCCCGAAGAGACCCAGTACTTC.

This rearrangement joins TRBV29-1 to TRBJ1-3, with 9 positions matching TRBD1. V was pared by 5 bases and J by 8 bases, with 7 bases of the junction left unmatched. CDR1 and CDR2 from the germline V gene are SQVTM and ANQGSEA. This CDR3 is 13 amino acids long. CDR3 loop: CSVKTGGRHTIYF. The DNA for the CDR3 is TGCAGCGTTAAAACAGGGGGCCGCCACACCATATATTTT.

The chain employs TRBV10-1 and TRBJ2-1; 14 bases fit TRBD2. CDR1 and CDR2 (germline): WNHNN, SYGVQD (reference sequence). This CDR3 has 15 amino acids. J was trimmed by 8 bases and V by 6 bases; bases with no gene match: 6. The DNA for the CDR3 is TGCGCCAGCAGCACCGGGACTAGCGGGAGAGATGAGCAGTTCTTC. It is translated as CASSTGTSGRDEQFF.

This clone has a handful of counts. This chain joins TRBV28 and TRBJ1-2, with 9 bases lining up with TRBD1. The CDR3 is 15 amino acids. In germline, CDR1 is MDHEN, CDR2 SYDVKM. J was trimmed by 5 bases and V by 6 bases; bases with no gene match: 10. This chain's CDR3 is CASSQGTTGGYGYTF. CDR3 DNA sequence: TGTGCCAGCAGCCAGGGAACGACAGGGGGATATGGCTACACCTTC.

The gene calls are TRBV27 and TRBJ1-2, with TRBD1 matching over 7 bases. V lost 6 bases to trimming and J lost 3 bases; unmatched junction nucleotides: 7. CDR3 length equals 14 residues. From germline, CDR1 is MNHEY and CDR2 SMNVEV (reference sequence). In nucleotides, the CDR3 is TGTGCCAGCAGCCCGACGGGACAGCACTATGGCTACACCTTC. Protein sequence: CASSPTGQHYGYTF.